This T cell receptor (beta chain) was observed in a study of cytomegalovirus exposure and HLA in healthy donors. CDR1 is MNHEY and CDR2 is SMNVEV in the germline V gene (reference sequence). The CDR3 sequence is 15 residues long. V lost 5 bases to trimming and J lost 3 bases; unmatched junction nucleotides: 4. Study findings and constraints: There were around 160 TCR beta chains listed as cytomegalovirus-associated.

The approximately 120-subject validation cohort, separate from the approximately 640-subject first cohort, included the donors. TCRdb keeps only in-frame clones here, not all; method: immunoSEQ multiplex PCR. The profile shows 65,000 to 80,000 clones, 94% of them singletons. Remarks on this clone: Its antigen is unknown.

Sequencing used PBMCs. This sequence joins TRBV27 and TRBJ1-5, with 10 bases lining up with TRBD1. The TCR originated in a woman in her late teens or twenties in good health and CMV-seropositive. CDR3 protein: CASSRQGAYNQPQHF. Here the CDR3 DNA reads TGTGCCAGCAGTAGACAGGGGGCCTACAATCAGCCCCAGCATTTT.